This TCR beta chain is from a study of Ad26.COV2.S vaccination and SARS-CoV-2 variants. The CDR3 loop spans 19 amino acids. The V gene end was trimmed by 0 bases and the J gene end by 0 bases; junction bases not matched to a gene: 7. Looked up from germline, CDR1 is LGHNA and CDR2 is YSLEER. Only in-frame clones appear in the TCRdb table, and some are missing; sequencing was by immunoSEQ multiplex PCR. The sample includes about 380,000 clones, roughly 85% seen only once; the top ten take 7% to 9.5%. Study-wide points: Vaccinated individuals (as opposed to placebo recipients) had higher spike-specific TCR breadth. Using TCR breadth and depth analyses may have led to underestimated total T cell responses.

About this clone itself: No antigen is known for it.

Treatment of the sample: about 20 received Ad26.COV2.S at low or high dose, single or two shots; roughly five received placebo; per-sample allocation not given. The samples were gathered on day 63 after the first injection of vaccine or placebo. This clonotype originated in a person between 18 and 60 years old who received the Ad26.COV2.S COVID-19 vaccine or a placebo. The rearrangement uses TRBV4-3 and TRBJ2-3; TRBD2 matches at 12 bases. The sequenced sample was peripheral blood, obtained in a trial of Ad26.COV2.S vaccine versus placebo. CDR3 amino acids: CASSQEPWTSGASTDTQYF. CDR3 coding DNA: TGCGCCAGCAGCCAAGAACCCTGGACTAGCGGGGCAAGCACAGATACGCAGTATTTT.